One sample yielded the 27 T cell receptor beta chains listed below, sequenced in a study of blood T cell repertoires in COVID-19. Only in-frame clones appear in the TCRdb table, and some are missing; sequencing was by immunoSEQ multiplex PCR. This table has approximately 140,000 clones, 86% appearing once. The sample was peripheral blood. Receptor source: a man between 65 and 85 years old with acute or convalescent COVID-19.

The chain employs TRBV9 and TRBJ2-6; D unclear. The CDR3 extends over 13 amino acids. From germline, CDR1 is SGDLS and CDR2 YYNGEE. The germline V and J ends were trimmed by 4 bases and 4 bases, with 6 bases remaining between them. The CDR3 is CASSMRGANVLTF. CDR3 coding DNA: TGTGCCAGCAGCATGAGAGGGGCCAACGTCCTGACTTTC.

The chain is built from TRBV23-1 and TRBJ2-7; 11 nucleotides align to TRBD1. TRBV23-1 is an ORF, with its function uncertain. The junction had 10 bases not matched to a gene; V was cut back by 3 bases and J by 6 bases. The CDR3 length is 16 residues. CDR3 sequence reads: CASSHSLVGQGAEQYF. CDR3 coding DNA: TGCGCCAGCAGTCACTCCCTAGTTGGACAGGGGGCCGAGCAGTACTTC.

V is TRBV27 and J is TRBJ1-4; D is possibly TRBD1 (5 bases). The germline V and J ends were trimmed by 5 bases and 3 bases, with 13 bases remaining between them. Germline CDR1 reads MNHEY; CDR2 reads SMNVEV (reference sequence). The CDR3 is made up of 15 amino acids. Here the CDR3 DNA reads TGTGCCAGCAGTCCCTTCGGGGGAGCTAATGAAAAACTGTTTTTT. Translated, it gives CASSPFGGANEKLFF.

This clone was seen a few times. This rearrangement joins TRBV12-3 or TRBV12-4 to TRBJ1-5; D remains ambiguous. The CDR3 length is 13 residues. The germline V and J ends were trimmed by 5 bases and 6 bases, with 11 bases remaining between them. For the CDR3, the DNA is TGTGCCAGCAGTCTTTCCTGGGCTCAGCCCCAGCATTTT. It is translated as CASSLSWAQPQHF.

The chain is built from TRBV3-1 (or the pseudogene TRBV3-2) and TRBJ1-5, with D tentatively TRBD1 (6 bases). CDR1 and CDR2 from the germline V gene are LGHDT and YNNKEL (reference sequence). The CDR3 has 13 amino acids. Trimming took off 4 bases at V and 4 bases at J, with 8 bases between the two ends. This CDR3 is CASSRDKNQPQHF. CDR3 sequence (DNA): TGTGCCAGCAGCCGGGACAAAAATCAGCCCCAGCATTTT.

The chain has TRBV29-1 and TRBJ2-7; TRBD1 aligns across 8 bases. Germline values: CDR1 SQVTM, CDR2 ANQGSEA. The length of the CDR3 is 13 residues. V shed 2 bases and J 7 bases; nucleotides not matched to a gene: 7. Here the CDR3 DNA reads TGCAGCGTTGAAAGCAGGGGGCTGGAGGAGCAGTACTTC. Amino acids: CSVESRGLEEQYF.

The chain has TRBV27 and TRBJ2-1; a weak D match, TRBD2 (5 bases). Germline lookup yields CDR1 MNHEY and CDR2 SMNVEV (reference sequence). V was clipped by 5 bases and J by 0 bases, with 11 bases between them. The CDR3 runs to 15 residues. Written as DNA, the CDR3 is TGTGCCAGCAGTAAGCGGTACAGCTCCTACAATGAGCAGTTCTTC. Translation gives CASSKRYSSYNEQFF.

J is TRBJ2-7 and V is TRBV7-8, with 7 bases that match TRBD2. CDR3 length equals 14 residues. CDR1 and CDR2 from the germline V gene are SGHVS and FQNEAQ. Trimming took 5 bases from V and 5 from J; bases not matched to a gene: 9. This chain's CDR3 is CASSPGGTQDEQYF. DNA of the CDR3: TGTGCCAGCAGCCCCGGGGGGACGCAGGACGAGCAGTACTTC.

The V and J genes are TRBV2 and TRBJ2-1; 9 nucleotides align to TRBD2. The germline gives CDR1 SNHLY, CDR2 FYNNEI. CDR3 length: 17 amino acids. V lost 0 bases to trimming and J lost 6 bases; unmatched junction nucleotides: 9. In DNA, the CDR3 is TGTGCCAGCAGTGAAGCGCAACTCGCGGGGGGGGGCAATGAGCAGTTCTTC. Amino acid sequence: CASSEAQLAGGGNEQFF.

This sequence joins TRBV6-2 or TRBV6-3 and TRBJ1-5; 11 bases align to TRBD1. CDR1 and CDR2 from the germline V gene are MNHEY and SVGEGT. V shed 4 bases, J shed 4 bases, and the junction held 3 bases outside the gene matches. This CDR3 is 15 amino acids long. CDR3 loop: CASSSGTGGNQPQHF. CDR3 coding DNA: TGTGCCAGCAGTTCCGGGACAGGGGGGAATCAGCCCCAGCATTTT.

The rearrangement uses TRBV7-6 and TRBJ1-5; D not certain. Germline values: CDR1 SGHVS, CDR2 FNYEAQ. V dropped 3 bases and J dropped 7 bases, with 13 bases sitting between them. The CDR3 runs to 14 residues. The CDR3 loop reads CASSFFGESQPQHF. In DNA, the CDR3 is TGTGCCAGCAGCTTTTTTGGTGAGTCCCAGCCCCAGCATTTT.

The rearrangement uses TRBV30 and TRBJ2-4; a weak D match, TRBD1 (5 bases). Trimming cost V 0 bases and J 1 base, with 10 bases left between them. The CDR3 spans 15 residues. Germline assignment: CDR1 GTSNPN and CDR2 SVGIG (reference sequence). The CDR3 loop is CAWSVGATAKNIQYF. The CDR3 region has the DNA TGTGCCTGGAGTGTAGGGGCAACGGCCAAAAACATTCAGTACTTC.

The chain carries TRBV24-1 and TRBJ2-7; maybe TRBD1 (5 bases). Trimming took off 2 bases at V and 9 bases at J, with 16 bases between the two ends. Per the germline V gene, CDR1 is KGHDR and CDR2 is SFDVKD. The CDR3 sequence is 14 residues long. The CDR3 nucleotides are TGTGCCACCAGTGATTCTACGTCCAGGGAACGGCAGTACTTC. Amino acids: CATSDSTSRERQYF.

V is TRBV29-1 and J is TRBJ2-1, with 7 bases lining up with TRBD1. Germline CDR1 and CDR2: SQVTM and ANQGSEA. V was clipped by 7 bases and J by 10 bases; unmatched bases: 7. This CDR3 region has 11 residues. The CDR3: CSADREWEQFF. The CDR3 coding sequence is TGCAGCGCCGACAGGGAATGGGAGCAGTTCTTC.

V is TRBV6-2 or TRBV6-3 and J is TRBJ1-6; perhaps TRBD1 as D (6 bases). The CDR3 runs 13 residues. V lost 4 bases and J 15 bases, leaving 16 bases between the germline ends. CDR1 is MNHEY, CDR2 SVGEGT, per germline. DNA of the CDR3: TGTGCCAGCAGTTGGGGAGGGGACAAGCTCCTCCACTTT. Protein sequence: CASSWGGDKLLHF.

DNA of the CDR3: TGTGCCAGTAGTTCGGGACTAGCGGGAGTGCCCGAGCAGTACTTC. Amino acids: CASSSGLAGVPEQYF. This chain connects TRBV19 to TRBJ2-7; 14 bases map to TRBD2. Germline assignment: CDR1 LNHDA and CDR2 SQIVND (reference sequence). V lost 5 bases, J lost 6 bases, and 6 bases stayed unmatched. This CDR3 spans 15 amino acids.

This clone was observed a single time. V gene TRBV4-1 combines with J gene TRBJ1-4, with TRBD1 identical over 7 bases. V was clipped by 4 bases and J by 1 base; unmatched bases: 6. CDR1 is MGHRA and CDR2 is YSYEKL in the germline V gene. This CDR3 is built from 16 residues. CDR3 region: CASSRGQDLTNEKLFF. As DNA, the CDR3 is TGCGCCAGCAGCCGCGGACAGGATTTAACTAATGAAAAACTGTTTTTT.

This clone occurred a few times. The V gene is TRBV5-5, the J gene TRBJ1-2; TRBD1 matches 7 bases. There are 13 residues in the CDR3. The V segment lost 3 bases and the J segment 4 bases; nucleotides outside the gene matches: 3. Germline V gene data show CDR1 as SGHKS and CDR2 as YYEKEE (reference sequence). The CDR3 protein is CASSSTGFYGYTF. The CDR3 nucleotides read TGTGCCAGCAGCTCGACAGGGTTCTATGGCTACACCTTC. The variable domain in full, with the rest retrieved from reference TRBV5-5 and TRBJ1-2, is DAGVTQSPTHLIKTRGQQVTLRCSPISGHKSVSWYQQVLGQGPQFIFQYYEKEERGRGNFPDRFSARQFPNYSSELNVNALLLGDSALYLCASSSTGFYGYTFGSGTRLTVV.

In its sample, this clone was seen a few times. V is TRBV7-9 and J is TRBJ1-4, with no clear D. The CDR3 is 14 amino acids. The V gene's germline CDR1 is SEHNR and CDR2 FQNEAQ (reference sequence). With 5 bases removed from V and 0 bases from J, the gap between germline ends came to 7 bases. CDR3 nucleotide sequence: TGTGCCAGCAGCGCAGATGCAACTAATGAAAAACTGTTTTTT. Residues: CASSADATNEKLFF.

This clone appeared once. CDR3 coding DNA: TGTGCCACCAGCAGAGCGGGAGTCGGCACCGGGGAGCTGTTTTTT. Its protein is CATSRAGVGTGELFF. The rearrangement joins TRBV15 to TRBJ2-2; a possible D gene is TRBD2 (6 bases). The ends were cut back, 1 base at V and 4 bases at J, with 10 bases in the middle. Germline V lookup: CDR1 LNHNV, CDR2 YYDKDF (reference sequence). The CDR3 runs to 15 residues.

This sequence joins TRBV27 and TRBJ2-7, with 10 bases lining up with TRBD1. This CDR3 spans 14 amino acids. Germline assignment: CDR1 MNHEY and CDR2 SMNVEV (reference sequence). V shed 5 bases and J 4 bases; nucleotides not matched to a gene: 5. CDR3 in DNA: TGTGCCAGCAGTGCCCGACAGGGGGCGTACGAGCAGTACTTC. Its protein product is CASSARQGAYEQYF.

The count of this clone is one. This rearrangement joins TRBV5-5 to TRBJ1-1; no definite D call. This CDR3 has 15 residues. Germline V gene sequence: CDR1 SGHKS, CDR2 YYEKEE (reference sequence). V was cut by 0 bases and J by 0 bases, with 9 bases left in between. The CDR3 nucleotides read TGTGCCAGCAGCTTGGCCCCTAATTTGAACACTGAAGCTTTCTTT. Amino acid sequence: CASSLAPNLNTEAFF.

The chain carries TRBV7-3 and TRBJ2-1; possible D gene TRBD2, 5 bases. The CDR3 loop spans 14 amino acids. CDR1 is SGHTA, CDR2 FQGTGA, per germline. Trimming shortened V by 1 base and J by 8 bases, and 12 bases separated the two germline ends. Here the CDR3 reads CASSLNPGFDEQFF. The DNA of the CDR3 is TGTGCCAGCAGCTTAAATCCGGGGTTCGATGAGCAGTTCTTC.

The rearrangement links TRBV11-1 to TRBJ2-1; 12 bases align to TRBD2. Germline CDR1 and CDR2: SGHAT and FQDESV (reference sequence). This CDR3 contains 16 residues. The ends lost 5 bases at V and 2 bases at J; junction bases unmatched: 4. In DNA form, the CDR3 reads TGTGCCAGCAGCCCGACTAGCGGGGGAACCTACAATGAGCAGTTCTTC. Encoded protein: CASSPTSGGTYNEQFF.

This clone was picked up one time. This chain uses TRBV7-2 with TRBJ2-3; D is ambiguous. The germline CDR1 and CDR2 sequences are SGHTA and FQGNSA. This CDR3 is built from 15 residues. The V and J ends lost 3 bases and 3 bases respectively, with 13 bases between them. CDR3 sequence (DNA): TGTGCCAGCAGCTTCGTGTGGCAGGCTACAGATACGCAGTATTTT. This encodes CASSFVWQATDTQYF.

The chain joins TRBV5-6 to TRBJ2-2, with 14 bases fitting TRBD2. The CDR3 totals 16 residues. The germline CDR1 and CDR2 sequences are SGHDT and YYEEEE. Losses at the gene ends were 4 bases for V and 5 bases for J; bases not matched to a gene: 4. The chain's CDR3 is CASSPRLAGGTGELFF. The DNA for the CDR3 is TGTGCCAGCAGCCCGCGACTAGCGGGAGGGACCGGGGAGCTGTTTTTT.

The chain joins TRBV29-1 to TRBJ1-4, with D perhaps TRBD1 (5 bases). The V end lost 8 bases, the J end lost 8 bases, and 12 bases lay between the germline ends. Germline CDR1 reads SQVTM; CDR2 reads ANQGSEA. CDR3 length: 11 amino acids. The CDR3 loop reads CSSSRGEKLFF. The CDR3 coding sequence is TGCAGCTCATCCCGGGGGGAAAAACTGTTTTTT.